This TCR beta chain is drawn from a study of blood T cell repertoires in COVID-19. Study as a whole: The United States, Italy and Spain supplied acute and convalescent COVID-19 samples. Sample material is recorded as cDNA or gDNA derived from T cells, B-cell-depleted T cells, or PBMCs.

Per the original data handling: Estimates of nucleated cell counts were drawn from the amplification of reference gene primers. The protocol was immunoSEQ multiplex PCR, while the TCRdb copy is restricted to in-frame clones and leaves out a portion. The V and J calls and clone size are taken from that table; D and trimming were inferred from the DNA. Found here are 150,000 to 200,000 clones, 85% to 90% of them singletons; the top ten hold about 4.4%. V shed 5 bases, J shed 8 bases, and the junction held 2 bases outside the gene matches. CDR1 is ENHRY and CDR2 is SYGVKD in the germline V gene. The CDR3 has 14 amino acids.

The specimen sequenced was peripheral blood. The rearrangement uses TRBV10-3 and TRBJ2-1; 14 bases fit TRBD2. This TCR derives from a human donor in a cohort sampled during active COVID-19. The CDR3 loop is CAISRLAGGDEQFF. The CDR3 DNA follows: TGTGCCATCAGTAGACTAGCGGGAGGGGATGAGCAGTTCTTC.